A single sample is the source of the 30 T cell receptor beta chains below, sequenced in a study of T cell changes during pregnancy in multiple sclerosis. Produced via immunoSEQ multiplex PCR; TCRdb's table is partial and in-frame only. The profile shows tens of thousands of clones, 75% to 95% of them singletons. Sequences were derived from peripheral blood, sampled before pregnancy. The receptors shown here come from a female donor with multiple sclerosis, enrolled in a pregnancy study.

The V gene is TRBV7-3, the J gene TRBJ1-3; the D is unclear. Germline-derived CDR1 and CDR2 are SGHTA and FQGTGA. The V gene lost 0 bases and the J gene lost 4 bases, with 7 bases spanning the gap. The CDR3 has 14 amino acids. The CDR3 loop is CASSLTQSGNTIYF. Written as DNA, the CDR3 is TGTGCCAGCAGCTTAACCCAGTCCGGAAACACCATATATTTT.

This clone is a singleton in its sample. The chain joins TRBV27 to TRBJ2-1; 15 bases are a match to TRBD2. The trim removed 5 bases at V and 8 bases at J, leaving 7 bases unmatched. Per germline, CDR1 MNHEY and CDR2 SMNVEV (reference sequence). This CDR3 region has 16 residues. CDR3 DNA sequence: TGTGCCAGCAGTCGTCGGGGACTAGCGGGGGGCTATGAGCAGTTCTTC. This codes for CASSRRGLAGGYEQFF.

The chain carries TRBV18 and TRBJ2-7; perhaps TRBD2 as D (5 bases). The CDR3 covers 11 residues. From germline, CDR1 is KGHSH and CDR2 LQKENI. The V end was cut by 2 bases, the J end by 7 bases, with 6 bases between. DNA for the CDR3: TGTGCCAGCTCACCAGGCGGGGAGCAGTACTTC. Translated: CASSPGGEQYF.

The V gene is TRBV9, the J gene TRBJ2-3; 7 bases are a match to TRBD1. Germline V gene sequence: CDR1 SGDLS, CDR2 YYNGEE. The CDR3 covers 13 residues. After removal of 6 bases from V and 2 bases from J, the junction contained 3 bases not matched to a gene. The CDR3: CASNGQDTDTQYF. In DNA form, the CDR3 reads TGTGCCAGCAACGGACAGGACACAGATACGCAGTATTTT.

The chain uses TRBV27 and TRBJ1-3; D ambiguous. V was pared by 3 bases and J by 0 bases, with 12 bases between. CDR3 length: 16 amino acids. Germline CDR1 is MNHEY and CDR2 is SMNVEV (reference sequence). This chain's CDR3 is CASSFTSASSGNTIYF. CDR3 DNA: TGTGCCAGCAGTTTTACCTCTGCCAGCTCTGGAAACACCATATATTTT.

The rearrangement uses TRBV11-2 and TRBJ1-1; maybe TRBD1 (5 bases). Trimming removed 5 bases from V and 1 base from J, with 8 bases in between. Germline lookup yields CDR1 SGHAT and CDR2 FQNNGV. CDR3 length: 13 residues. CDR3 in amino acids: CASSLGGNTEAFF. CDR3 DNA sequence: TGTGCCAGCAGCCTCGGGGGGAACACTGAAGCTTTCTTT.

The chain couples TRBV7-2 to TRBJ1-5, with D perhaps matching TRBD1 (6 bases). The CDR3 spans 15 residues. The ends were cut back, 2 bases at V and 1 base at J, with 9 bases in the middle. Germline CDR1 is SGHTA and CDR2 is FQGNSA. DNA of the CDR3: TGTGCCAGCAGCTTATTAACAGGGAGCAATCAGCCCCAGCATTTT. As protein: CASSLLTGSNQPQHF.

The CDR3 spells CASSLEQGTYEQYF. The CDR3 coding sequence is TGTGCCAGCAGCTTAGAACAGGGTACCTACGAGCAGTACTTC. The chain combines TRBV7-2 with TRBJ2-7, with a possible D match to TRBD1 (6 bases). Germline V CDR1 and CDR2: SGHTA, FQGNSA. The V gene lost 1 base and the J gene lost 2 bases, with 9 bases spanning the gap. The CDR3 length is 14 residues.

The chain has TRBV9 and TRBJ2-3; D is unresolved. CDR3 size: 15 residues. CDR1 and CDR2 (germline): SGDLS, YYNGEE. V was shortened by 2 bases and J by 2 bases, with 12 bases between the two germline ends. The CDR3 region is CASSVRLVATDTQYF. In DNA, the CDR3 is TGTGCCAGCAGCGTCCGACTCGTTGCCACAGATACGCAGTATTTT.

The CDR3 DNA sequence: TGTGCCAGCAGCCCGGGGATTAGTTGGGGCACAGATACGCAGTATTTT. The encoded protein is CASSPGISWGTDTQYF. V is TRBV27 and J is TRBJ2-3; weak D call: TRBD2 (5 bases). The V end was cut by 6 bases, the J end by 1 base, with 17 bases between. This CDR3 has 16 amino acids. Looked up from germline, CDR1 is MNHEY and CDR2 is SMNVEV (reference sequence).

The CDR3 DNA is TGTGCCAGCAGCTTAGTTCGACAGGCCTCTGGAAACACCATATATTTT. As protein: CASSLVRQASGNTIYF. The J gene is TRBJ1-3, the V gene TRBV11-2; a weak D match, TRBD1 (6 bases). Per the germline V gene, CDR1 is SGHAT and CDR2 is FQNNGV. The CDR3 has 16 residues. V lost 1 base, J lost 0 bases, and 10 bases lay in between.

The chain joins TRBV28 to TRBJ1-2; weak D call: TRBD1 (6 bases). The germline V gene has CDR1 MDHEN and CDR2 SYDVKM. Trimming removed 3 bases at V and 6 bases at J, with 11 bases between. The CDR3 has 13 amino acids. CDR3 DNA: TGTGCCAGCAGTTTCACAGGGACGGATGGCTACACCTTC. Protein product: CASSFTGTDGYTF.

The chain recombines TRBV4-3 with TRBJ1-3; D is uncertain. V was cut by 0 bases and J by 0 bases, with 6 bases left in between. CDR1 LGHNA and CDR2 YSLEER come from the germline V gene. CDR3 size: 15 residues. DNA for the CDR3: TGCGCCAGCAGCCAAGATGCAGACTCTGGAAACACCATATATTTT. It specifies CASSQDADSGNTIYF.

The V gene is TRBV7-3, the J gene TRBJ1-4; D ambiguous. The germline V and J ends were trimmed by 4 bases and 4 bases, with 7 bases remaining between them. CDR1 and CDR2 from the germline V gene are SGHTA and FQGTGA. CDR3 length: 13 amino acids. The CDR3 sequence is CASSSTVNEKLFF. CDR3 DNA: TGTGCCAGCAGCTCTACAGTTAATGAAAAACTGTTTTTT.

This clone was found once. The chain carries TRBV5-1 and TRBJ2-7, with TRBD2 identical over 9 bases. CDR3 length: 16 residues. The germline V gene encodes CDR1 SGHRS and CDR2 YFSETQ. V was clipped by 2 bases and J by 3 bases; unmatched bases: 9. CDR3 sequence (DNA): TGCGCCAGCAGCTTTGGGGCGGGAGGGGAACTCTACGAGCAGTACTTC. This translates into CASSFGAGGELYEQYF. Based on the CDR3 plus reference TRBV5-1 and TRBJ2-7, the full variable domain is KAGVTQTPRYLIKTRGQQVTLSCSPISGHRSVSWYQQTPGQGLQFLFEYFSETQRNKGNFPGRFSGRQFSNSRSEMNVSTLELGDSALYLCASSFGAGGELYEQYFGPGTRLTVT.

V usage is TRBV29-1 and J usage is TRBJ1-1; D is undetermined. This CDR3 region has 15 residues. Trimming pared 0 bases from V and 4 bases from J, leaving 15 bases between. The V gene's germline CDR1 is SQVTM and CDR2 ANQGSEA. The CDR3 DNA follows: TGCAGCGTTGAAGATATCGGGGAATCGGTCACTGAAGCTTTCTTT. It specifies CSVEDIGESVTEAFF.

The gene calls are TRBV27 and TRBJ2-7; weak D call: TRBD1 (5 bases). CDR3 length equals 14 residues. Trimming pared 2 bases from V and 6 bases from J, leaving 14 bases between. Germline assignment: CDR1 MNHEY and CDR2 SMNVEV (reference sequence). The CDR3 loop reads CASSLAAGIREQYF. Written as DNA, the CDR3 is TGTGCCAGCAGTTTAGCGGCAGGGATCCGCGAGCAGTACTTC.

This rearrangement joins TRBV2 to TRBJ1-1, with unresolved D. This CDR3 region has 15 residues. Between the trimmed V and J ends, which lost 2 bases and 4 bases, there was a span of 14 bases. The germline V gene has CDR1 SNHLY and CDR2 FYNNEI. CDR3 DNA: TGTGCCAGCAGTGAATCTTGGCGGCACGGCACTGAAGCTTTCTTT. Translation: CASSESWRHGTEAFF.

The rearrangement uses TRBV28 and TRBJ1-1; 7 bases align to TRBD1. Trimming took 4 bases from V and 7 from J; bases not matched to a gene: 15. The CDR3 has 16 amino acids. The germline CDR1 and CDR2 sequences are MDHEN and SYDVKM. The CDR3 DNA sequence: TGTGCCAGCAGTTCACCCGGAAGCACAGGGGTGGGTGAAGCTTTCTTT. It is translated as CASSSPGSTGVGEAFF.

The chain is built from TRBV6-1 and TRBJ2-7; tentatively, D is TRBD1 (5 bases). The V end was cut by 5 bases, the J end by 4 bases, with 9 bases between. CDR3 length: 12 residues. The germline CDR1 and CDR2 sequences are MNHNS and SASEGT. The CDR3 DNA follows: TGTGCCAGCAGTCCTCGACAGTACGAGCAGTACTTC. It codes for CASSPRQYEQYF.

The chain combines TRBV11-2 with TRBJ2-7; D gene ambiguous. Germline loops: CDR1 SGHAT, CDR2 FQNNGV. V lost 1 base to trimming and J lost 7 bases, with 11 bases between them. The CDR3 has 13 residues. This CDR3 is CASSLAPPREQYF. CDR3 sequence (DNA): TGTGCCAGCAGCTTAGCGCCCCCCCGGGAGCAGTACTTC.

This CDR3 is CADKPGLADSTDTQYF. DNA for the CDR3: TGTGCTGACAAGCCGGGACTAGCAGATAGCACAGATACGCAGTATTTT. V and J are TRBV7-8 and TRBJ2-3, with 9 bases matching TRBD2. This CDR3 is built from 16 residues. Looked up from germline, CDR1 is SGHVS and CDR2 is FQNEAQ.

For the CDR3, the DNA is TGTGCCAGCAGTTTATCACGACGAGGGCAGCCCCAGCATTTT. This codes for CASSLSRRGQPQHF. V usage is TRBV27 and J usage is TRBJ1-5; D not certain. The ends were cut back, 0 bases at V and 7 bases at J, with 10 bases in the middle. The CDR3 consists of 14 residues. Germline CDR1 reads MNHEY; CDR2 reads SMNVEV (reference sequence).

The chain is built from TRBV19 and TRBJ2-5; D remains unclear. Germline values: CDR1 LNHDA, CDR2 SQIVND (reference sequence). Deletions cut 0 bases from V and 1 base from J, with 9 bases between. The CDR3 is 15 residues long. The CDR3: CASSIDRRGQETQYF. For the CDR3, the DNA is TGTGCCAGTAGTATAGACAGAAGAGGCCAAGAGACCCAGTACTTC.

This chain joins TRBV28 and TRBJ2-2, with D possibly being TRBD2 (6 bases). Trimming stripped 4 bases from V and 5 bases from J, with 20 bases between. This CDR3 region has 17 residues. The germline V gene has CDR1 MDHEN and CDR2 SYDVKM. Written as DNA, the CDR3 is TGTGCCAGCAGTTCCACGTGGGGGGATCCGGGGACCGGGGAGCTGTTTTTT. This codes for CASSSTWGDPGTGELFF.

As concerns this clone: One end of the junction fails to match germline, which may point to a read error. The chain joins TRBV7-3 to TRBJ2-7; 8 positions match TRBD2. Looked up from germline, CDR1 is SGHTA and CDR2 is FQGTGA. CDR3 length: 14 residues. CDR3 protein: CASSPSGRAYGQYF. CDR3 bases: TGTGCCAGCAGCCCCTCCGGGAGGGCCTACGGGCAGTACTTC. Full variable domain (remainder filled in from reference TRBV7-3 and TRBJ2-7): GAGVSQTPSNKVTEKGKYVELRCDPISGHTALYWYRQSLGQGPEFLIYFQGTGAADDSGLPNDRFFAVRPEGSVSTLKIQRTERGDSAVYLCASSPSGRAYGQYFGPGTRLTVT.

The V call is TRBV7-2, the J call TRBJ1-1; 7 bases map to TRBD1. Germline CDR1 and CDR2: SGHTA and FQGNSA. This CDR3 region has 15 residues. The J segment lost 1 base and the V segment lost 2 bases, leaving 4 bases of the junction unmatched. CDR3 residues: CASSLNTGANTEAFF. The CDR3 DNA sequence: TGTGCCAGCAGCTTAAACACAGGGGCGAACACTGAAGCTTTCTTT.

The chain links TRBV6-1 to TRBJ2-1; D not certain. This CDR3 is 16 amino acids long. Germline CDR1 is MNHNS and CDR2 is SASEGT. Trimming shortened V by 4 bases and J by 0 bases, and 13 bases separated the two germline ends. The CDR3 reads CASSVEQIGSYNEQFF. The CDR3 bases are TGTGCCAGCAGTGTAGAGCAAATCGGCTCCTACAATGAGCAGTTCTTC.

Only one count was recorded for this clone. This rearrangement joins TRBV20-1 to TRBJ2-7; D uncertain. Trimming removed 5 bases at V and 6 bases at J, with 11 bases between. The length of the CDR3 is 11 residues. CDR1 DFQATT and CDR2 SNEGSKA come from the germline V gene (reference sequence). The CDR3 region has the DNA TGCAGTGCTTACGGTCTGGTCGAGCAGTACTTC. Protein: CSAYGLVEQYF.

The chain recombines TRBV5-1 with TRBJ2-1; 13 bases are a match to TRBD2. J gave up 4 bases and V 1 base, and 11 bases lay outside the gene matches. The CDR3 spans 19 residues. Germline values: CDR1 SGHRS, CDR2 YFSETQ. This CDR3 is CASSLFPGLAGWIYNEQFF. Written as DNA, the CDR3 is TGCGCCAGCAGCTTGTTCCCGGGACTAGCGGGATGGATATACAATGAGCAGTTCTTC.